These T cell receptor beta chains were read from a single sample in a study of breast tumors, draining lymph nodes, adjacent tissues. Via MiXCR, TCRdb re-called the multiplex PCR reads, giving one row per CDR3 protein. The sample consists of roughly 49,000 distinct CDR3 sequences, roughly 40% of them appearing once. Input material: breast tumor tissue. Every receptor here comes from a female donor with breast cancer. Some clones in this sample may be carry-over from other donors' samples. The CDR3 runs from the conserved cysteine through the conserved F or W. A D gene is named only where the DNA matches it firmly. Only part of the rows carry a size: once, few, many, or a class if the clone is expanded.

d_call: TRBD2; v_call: TRBV11-2; clone_size: .; j_call: TRBJ2-2; cdr3_aa: CASSLDGTGGGHTGELFF; cdr3_nt: TGTGCCAGCAGCTTAGACGGAACGGGAGGCGGTCACACCGGGGAGCTGTTTTTT
d_call: .; v_call: TRBV20-1; clone_size: .; j_call: TRBJ1-5; cdr3_aa: CSASRGPNQPQHF; cdr3_nt: TGCAGTGCTAGTAGGGGACCCAATCAGCCCCAGCATTTT
d_call: TRBD2; v_call: TRBV20-1; clone_size: .; j_call: TRBJ2-1; cdr3_aa: CSARTSGYNEQFF; cdr3_nt: TGCAGTGCCAGGACTAGCGGCTACAATGAGCAGTTCTTC
d_call: .; v_call: TRBV24-1; clone_size: .; j_call: TRBJ1-2; cdr3_aa: CATSAGDLHGYTF; cdr3_nt: TGTGCCACCAGTGCCGGGGACCTTCATGGCTACACCTTC
d_call: .; v_call: TRBV5-4; clone_size: .; j_call: TRBJ1-2; cdr3_aa: CASSLEQAYGYTF; cdr3_nt: TGTGCCAGCAGCTTGGAACAGGCCTATGGCTACACCTTC
d_call: .; v_call: TRBV19; clone_size: .; j_call: TRBJ1-2; cdr3_aa: CASSFTRQTYGYTF; cdr3_nt: TGTGCCAGTAGTTTTACAAGACAGACCTATGGCTACACCTTC
d_call: TRBD2; v_call: TRBV7-8; clone_size: medium-sized; j_call: TRBJ2-3; cdr3_aa: CASSLARLAHTDTQYF; cdr3_nt: TGTGCCAGCAGCTTAGCGCGACTAGCGCACACAGATACGCAGTATTTT
d_call: .; v_call: TRBV12-3/TRBV12-4; clone_size: many; j_call: TRBJ2-5; cdr3_aa: CASRVGGGEKTQYF; cdr3_nt: TGTGCCAGCAGGGTGGGAGGGGGCGAGAAGACCCAGTACTTC
d_call: TRBD1; v_call: TRBV18; clone_size: many; j_call: TRBJ1-2; cdr3_aa: CASSPAIAGQGDGYTF; cdr3_nt: TGTGCCAGCTCACCAGCTATCGCCGGACAGGGCGATGGCTACACCTTC
d_call: .; v_call: TRBV7-9; clone_size: many; j_call: TRBJ2-7; cdr3_aa: CASSLEDFSAGEQYF; cdr3_nt: TGTGCCAGCAGCTTAGAGGATTTTTCCGCCGGCGAGCAGTACTTC
d_call: TRBD1; v_call: TRBV24-1; clone_size: .; j_call: TRBJ2-3; cdr3_aa: CATSDPGTGVSTDTQYF; cdr3_nt: TGTGCCACCAGTGACCCCGGGACAGGGGTGAGCACAGATACGCAGTATTTT
d_call: TRBD2; v_call: TRBV6-6; clone_size: .; j_call: TRBJ2-3; cdr3_aa: CASSYRELAGHNEQYF; cdr3_nt: TGTGCCAGCAGTTACCGAGAACTAGCGGGGCACAATGAGCAGTATTTT
d_call: .; v_call: TRBV9; clone_size: .; j_call: TRBJ1-5; cdr3_aa: CASSVEDRYNEPQHF; cdr3_nt: TGTGCCAGCAGCGTAGAGGACAGATACAATGAGCCCCAGCATTTT
d_call: .; v_call: TRBV10-3; clone_size: .; j_call: TRBJ2-1; cdr3_aa: CAISDYRDNEQFF; cdr3_nt: TGTGCCATCAGTGATTACAGGGATAATGAGCAGTTCTTC
d_call: .; v_call: TRBV20-1; clone_size: many; j_call: TRBJ1-5; cdr3_aa: CSARGRGNQPQHF; cdr3_nt: TGCAGTGCTAGAGGTAGGGGCAATCAGCCCCAGCATTTT
d_call: .; v_call: TRBV6-6; clone_size: .; j_call: TRBJ2-1; cdr3_aa: CASSLGPYNEQFF; cdr3_nt: TGTGCAAGCAGTCTGGGACCCTACAATGAGCAGTTCTTC
d_call: .; v_call: TRBV4-1; clone_size: .; j_call: TRBJ1-6; cdr3_aa: CASSQSGPPNSPLHF; cdr3_nt: TGCGCCAGCAGCCAGTCGGGACCTCCAAATTCACCCCTCCACTTT
d_call: TRBD2; v_call: TRBV11-3; clone_size: .; j_call: TRBJ2-2; cdr3_aa: CASSLRGGGGLVF; cdr3_nt: TGTGCCAGCAGCCTCAGGGGCGGCGGGGGGCTGGTTTTT
d_call: .; v_call: TRBV12-5; clone_size: many; j_call: TRBJ2-3; cdr3_aa: CASGLVGGALDTQYF; cdr3_nt: TGTGCTAGTGGTTTGGTAGGGGGGGCATTGGATACGCAGTATTTT
d_call: .; v_call: TRBV18; clone_size: many; j_call: TRBJ1-5; cdr3_aa: CASSQDRVNQPQHF; cdr3_nt: TGTGCCAGCTCACAAGACAGAGTCAATCAGCCCCAGCATTTT
d_call: .; v_call: TRBV3-2; clone_size: many; j_call: TRBJ1-3; cdr3_aa: CASSQDNRRANCSGNTIYF; cdr3_nt: TGTGCCAGCAGCCAAGATAACCGGAGGGCGAATTGTTCTGGAAACACCATATATTTT
d_call: .; v_call: TRBV24-1; clone_size: .; j_call: TRBJ2-3; cdr3_aa: CATTAGLTDTQYF; cdr3_nt: TGTGCCACCACGGCGGGCCTCACAGATACGCAGTATTTT
d_call: TRBD2; v_call: TRBV6-2/TRBV6-3; clone_size: few; j_call: TRBJ2-2; cdr3_aa: CASRPVLAGGTGELFF; cdr3_nt: TGTGCCAGCAGACCGGTGCTAGCGGGCGGCACCGGGGAGCTGTTTTTT
d_call: TRBD1; v_call: TRBV6-2/TRBV6-3; clone_size: .; j_call: TRBJ1-5; cdr3_aa: CASRRTGVSNQPQHF; cdr3_nt: TGTGCCAGCAGAAGGACAGGGGTGAGCAATCAGCCCCAGCATTTT
d_call: .; v_call: TRBV10-1; clone_size: .; j_call: TRBJ2-7; cdr3_aa: CASSEPPLVYEQYF; cdr3_nt: TGCGCCAGCAGTGAGCCCCCGCTAGTCTATGAGCAGTACTTC
d_call: .; v_call: TRBV7-2; clone_size: many; j_call: TRBJ1-1; cdr3_aa: CASSFRYDTEAFF; cdr3_nt: TGTGCCAGCAGCTTTAGGTATGACACTGAAGCTTTCTTT
d_call: TRBD2; v_call: TRBV7-2; clone_size: .; j_call: TRBJ2-3; cdr3_aa: CASSQTSGHF; cdr3_nt: TGTGCCAGCAGCCAGACTAGCGGGCATTTT
d_call: .; v_call: TRBV5-1; clone_size: .; j_call: TRBJ1-4; cdr3_aa: CASSNAGEKLFF; cdr3_nt: TGCGCCAGCAGCAATGCAGGGGAAAAACTGTTTTTT
d_call: TRBD1; v_call: TRBV10-3; clone_size: .; j_call: TRBJ1-6; cdr3_aa: CAISVGRTGGGSPLHF; cdr3_nt: TGTGCCATCAGTGTTGGAAGGACAGGAGGGGGATCACCCCTCCACTTT
d_call: .; v_call: TRBV7-2; clone_size: once; j_call: TRBJ2-7; cdr3_aa: CASTPGLSSYGQYF; cdr3_nt: TGTGCTAGCACCCCGGGACTGAGCTCCTACGGGCAGTACTTC
d_call: TRBD1; v_call: TRBV28; clone_size: many; j_call: TRBJ1-2; cdr3_aa: CASSQRGRWYGYTF; cdr3_nt: TGTGCCAGCAGCCAAAGGGGGCGTTGGTATGGCTACACCTTC
d_call: .; v_call: TRBV11-2; clone_size: many; j_call: TRBJ2-3; cdr3_aa: CASSLIGTDTQYF; cdr3_nt: TGTGCCAGCAGCTTAATCGGGACAGATACGCAGTATTTT
d_call: .; v_call: TRBV11-3; clone_size: many; j_call: TRBJ2-5; cdr3_aa: CASSLEGLETQYF; cdr3_nt: TGTGCCAGCAGCTTGGAGGGCCTCGAGACCCAGTACTTC
d_call: .; v_call: TRBV5-1; clone_size: many; j_call: TRBJ2-3; cdr3_aa: CASSLGTEGDTQYF; cdr3_nt: TGCGCCAGCAGCTTGGGAACCGAGGGGGATACGCAGTATTTT
d_call: .; v_call: TRBV6-5; clone_size: many; j_call: TRBJ2-6; cdr3_aa: CASSYAGSSGANVLTF; cdr3_nt: TGTGCCAGCAGTTACGCAGGGAGCTCTGGGGCCAACGTCCTGACTTTC
d_call: .; v_call: TRBV7-2; clone_size: many; j_call: TRBJ2-3; cdr3_aa: CASSLAPGTDTQYF; cdr3_nt: TGTGCCAGCAGCTTAGCCCCAGGCACAGATACGCAGTATTTT
d_call: .; v_call: TRBV30; clone_size: many; j_call: TRBJ1-2; cdr3_aa: CAWSVNFGTGSYGYTF; cdr3_nt: TGTGCCTGGAGTGTAAATTTCGGGACGGGCAGCTATGGCTACACCTTC
d_call: TRBD2; v_call: TRBV27; clone_size: many; j_call: TRBJ2-7; cdr3_aa: CASSSKIAGYSYEQYF; cdr3_nt: TGTGCCAGCAGTTCGAAGATAGCGGGTTACTCCTACGAGCAGTACTTC
d_call: TRBD2; v_call: TRBV6-1; clone_size: .; j_call: TRBJ2-3; cdr3_aa: CASGGGTSTDTQYF; cdr3_nt: TGTGCCAGCGGGGGGGGGACTAGCACAGATACGCAGTATTTT
d_call: .; v_call: TRBV29-1; clone_size: many; j_call: TRBJ2-5; cdr3_aa: CSVDQVMETQYF; cdr3_nt: TGCAGCGTGGACCAGGTGATGGAGACCCAGTACTTC
d_call: .; v_call: TRBV15; clone_size: many; j_call: TRBJ2-2; cdr3_aa: CATSTRTQLTGELFF; cdr3_nt: TGTGCCACCAGCACCAGGACTCAACTAACCGGGGAGCTGTTTTTT
d_call: TRBD2; v_call: TRBV3-1; clone_size: .; j_call: TRBJ2-7; cdr3_aa: CASSPSGRGFEQYF; cdr3_nt: TGTGCCAGCAGCCCGAGCGGGAGAGGGTTCGAGCAGTACTTC
d_call: TRBD1; v_call: TRBV20-1; clone_size: .; j_call: TRBJ2-3; cdr3_aa: CSATRGRGTQYF; cdr3_nt: TGCAGTGCTACGAGGGGGCGAGGGACGCAGTATTTT
d_call: .; v_call: TRBV20-1; clone_size: .; j_call: TRBJ1-1; cdr3_aa: CSARGDSRGSEAFF; cdr3_nt: TGCAGTGCTAGAGGAGACTCGAGGGGTAGTGAAGCTTTCTTT
d_call: .; v_call: TRBV18; clone_size: many; j_call: TRBJ1-2; cdr3_aa: CASSRGTAAYDGYTF; cdr3_nt: TGTGCCAGCTCCAGGGGCACGGCGGCTTACGATGGCTACACCTTC
d_call: TRBD2; v_call: TRBV6-5; clone_size: few; j_call: TRBJ2-3; cdr3_aa: CASSPPSGRATDTQYF; cdr3_nt: TGTGCCAGCAGTCCTCCTAGCGGGAGAGCCACAGATACGCAGTATTTT
d_call: .; v_call: TRBV5-6; clone_size: medium-sized; j_call: TRBJ2-5; cdr3_aa: CASSLGQRRTQYF; cdr3_nt: TGTGCCAGCAGCTTGGGACAGAGACGGACCCAGTACTTC
d_call: .; v_call: TRBV19; clone_size: many; j_call: TRBJ1-5; cdr3_aa: CASQPAGRGNQPQHF; cdr3_nt: TGTGCCAGCCAACCAGCCGGGCGAGGCAATCAGCCCCAGCATTTT
d_call: .; v_call: TRBV12-3/TRBV12-4; clone_size: many; j_call: TRBJ1-1; cdr3_aa: CASSLARRAEAFF; cdr3_nt: TGTGCCAGCAGTTTAGCCAGGCGGGCTGAAGCTTTCTTT
d_call: .; v_call: TRBV7-9; clone_size: .; j_call: TRBJ1-5; cdr3_aa: CASSPGINQPQHF; cdr3_nt: TGTGCCAGCAGCCCGGGGATTAATCAGCCCCAGCATTTT
d_call: .; v_call: TRBV7-9; clone_size: .; j_call: TRBJ2-7; cdr3_aa: CASRDSLSSGYEQYF; cdr3_nt: TGTGCCAGCCGGGACTCGCTCTCCTCCGGCTACGAGCAGTACTTC
d_call: TRBD2; v_call: TRBV5-6; clone_size: .; j_call: TRBJ2-3; cdr3_aa: CASSRELAGPSTDTQYF; cdr3_nt: TGTGCCAGCAGCCGAGAACTAGCGGGACCTAGCACAGATACGCAGTATTTT
d_call: .; v_call: TRBV10-3; clone_size: .; j_call: TRBJ1-2; cdr3_aa: CAISVPFRVAIFLCANYGYTF; cdr3_nt: TGTGCCATCAGTGTCCCTTTTAGAGTGGCTATATTCTTATGTGCTAACTATGGCTACACCTTC
d_call: TRBD2; v_call: TRBV9; clone_size: .; j_call: TRBJ2-5; cdr3_aa: CASSSWGGNQETQYF; cdr3_nt: TGTGCCAGCAGCAGCTGGGGGGGAAACCAAGAGACCCAGTACTTC
d_call: TRBD2; v_call: TRBV6-6; clone_size: many; j_call: TRBJ2-1; cdr3_aa: CASSLAGDSYNEQFF; cdr3_nt: TGTGCCAGCAGTTTAGCGGGAGACTCGTACAATGAGCAGTTCTTC